Presented here are 16 T cell receptor beta chains from one specimen sequenced in a study of cytomegalovirus exposure and HLA in healthy donors. 60 Vbeta and 13 Jbeta primers were used in PCR. Generated by immunoSEQ multiplex PCR, the TCRdb table keeps only in-frame clones and is missing some. The sample includes roughly 140,000 clones, 70% to 75% of them seen just once. Sequencing input: PBMCs. Source of these receptors: a woman aged 30 to 39 in good health and CMV-seronegative.

This sequence joins TRBV6-4 and TRBJ2-3; D gene uncertain. Germline V CDR1 and CDR2: MRHNA, SNTAGT. V lost 0 bases to trimming and J lost 8 bases, with 12 bases between them. The CDR3 loop spans 14 amino acids. CDR3 sequence reads: CASSDSGLPGTQYF. CDR3 coding DNA: TGTGCCAGCAGTGACTCGGGCCTCCCTGGTACGCAGTATTTT.

This clone was detected only a few times. The V gene is TRBV7-2, the J gene TRBJ2-7, with 7 bases that match TRBD2. Germline assignment: CDR1 SGHTA and CDR2 FQGNSA. The CDR3 spans 15 residues. The V segment lost 1 base and the J segment 0 bases; nucleotides outside the gene matches: 3. The CDR3 here is CASSLVGGSSYEQYF. The CDR3 DNA reads TGTGCCAGCAGCTTAGTCGGCGGGAGCTCCTACGAGCAGTACTTC.

The chain couples TRBV7-6 to TRBJ2-1, with 11 bases aligning to TRBD2. Unmatched junction bases numbered 17, after V lost 1 base and J lost 0 bases. The CDR3 sequence is 22 residues long. Germline V gene lookup returns CDR1 SGHVS and CDR2 FNYEAQ. The chain's CDR3 is CASSLESRWRSSGGSSYNEQFF. For the CDR3, the DNA is TGTGCCAGCAGCTTAGAGAGTCGTTGGCGGTCTAGCGGGGGGAGCTCCTACAATGAGCAGTTCTTC.

The chain recombines TRBV6-5 with TRBJ1-2; D remains unclear. The CDR3 spans 14 residues. Germline assignment: CDR1 MNHEY and CDR2 SVGAGI. V lost 0 bases to trimming and J lost 6 bases, with 11 bases between them. The CDR3 reads CASSYSTGENGYTF. CDR3 coding DNA: TGTGCCAGCAGTTACTCGACCGGGGAGAATGGCTACACCTTC.

This chain uses TRBV19 with TRBJ2-2, with D possibly TRBD2 on 6 matching bases. V gave up 3 bases and J gave up 6 bases, with 11 bases separating them. Germline loops: CDR1 LNHDA, CDR2 SQIVND (reference sequence). The length of the CDR3 is 14 residues. The CDR3 sequence: CASSIGGNPGELFF. In nucleotides, the CDR3 is TGTGCCAGTAGTATTGGAGGGAATCCCGGGGAGCTGTTTTTT.

The chain uses TRBV9 and TRBJ2-3; D unclear. The CDR3 has 12 amino acids. The V end lost 1 base, the J end lost 5 bases, and 5 bases lay between the germline ends. Looked up from germline, CDR1 is SGDLS and CDR2 is YYNGEE. This CDR3 is CASSVTEDTQYF. For the CDR3, the DNA is TGTGCCAGCAGCGTAACTGAAGATACGCAGTATTTT.

This chain joins TRBV6-1 and TRBJ1-1; D might be TRBD1 (5 bases). Trimming removed 7 bases from V and 6 bases from J, with 15 bases in between. The CDR3 loop spans 13 amino acids. CDR1 and CDR2 (germline): MNHNS, SASEGT. The CDR3 region has the DNA TGTGCCAGCACTACAGGACACGCCGCTGAAGCTTTCTTT. It encodes CASTTGHAAEAFF.

This clone was recorded a few times. As DNA, the CDR3 is TGTGCCAGCAAAGCTCTAGCGGGAGGTTTCTACGAGCAGTACTTC. Residues: CASKALAGGFYEQYF. The rearrangement uses TRBV6-4 and TRBJ2-7, with 11 bases fitting TRBD2. V lost 7 bases, J lost 3 bases, and 8 bases stayed unmatched. Germline V gives CDR1 MRHNA, CDR2 SNTAGT. This CDR3 has 15 amino acids.

There are a few counts of this clone. This chain joins TRBV27 and TRBJ2-7; the match to TRBD1 covers 7 bases. Germline V gives CDR1 MNHEY, CDR2 SMNVEV (reference sequence). The CDR3 sequence is 14 residues long. With 3 bases clipped from V and 1 base from J, the junction kept 3 bases outside the gene matches. The CDR3 spells CASSLTGSSYEQYF. CDR3 nucleotide sequence: TGTGCCAGCAGTTTGACAGGGAGTTCCTACGAGCAGTACTTC.

The CDR3 bases are TGTGCCAGCAGCAAAGACGGACAGACCATCTCCTACGAGCAGTACTTC. It yields the protein CASSKDGQTISYEQYF. The V call is TRBV21-1, the J call TRBJ2-7; TRBD1, the table's D call, was not compared with the DNA. TRBV21-1 is noted as a pseudogene. The CDR3 extends over 16 amino acids.

The DNA for the CDR3 is TGTGCCAGTACCCAACCGGGAACGGGCTATAGCAATCAGCCCCAGCATTTT. Translating it yields CASTQPGTGYSNQPQHF. The chain links TRBV19 to TRBJ1-5; D call uncertain. Looked up from germline, CDR1 is LNHDA and CDR2 is SQIVND (reference sequence). The V end lost 7 bases, the J end lost 0 bases, and 19 bases lay between the germline ends. The CDR3 has 17 amino acids.

This chain connects TRBV4-2 to TRBJ1-2; TRBD1 matches at 10 bases. V shed 2 bases and J 1 base; nucleotides not matched to a gene: 4. This CDR3 is 16 amino acids long. Germline V gene data show CDR1 as LGHNA and CDR2 as YNFKEQ. CDR3 coding DNA: TGTGCCAGCAGCCAAAACCGGGACAGGGGTAACTATGGCTACACCTTC. It encodes CASSQNRDRGNYGYTF.

The chain couples TRBV7-9 to TRBJ2-1; the D is unclear. V lost 0 bases and J 5 bases, leaving 11 bases between the germline ends. Germline lookup yields CDR1 SEHNR and CDR2 FQNEAQ (reference sequence). The CDR3 covers 15 residues. CDR3 protein: CASSLARLDNNEQFF. CDR3 nucleotides: TGTGCCAGCAGCTTAGCGCGACTGGATAACAATGAGCAGTTCTTC.

The V call is TRBV28, the J call TRBJ1-2; 10 bases fit TRBD1. This CDR3 spans 16 amino acids. The V and J ends lost 6 bases and 5 bases, in that order; junction bases with no gene match: 12. Germline V gene sequence: CDR1 MDHEN, CDR2 SYDVKM. CDR3 sequence reads: CASRYRDRGLWYGYTF. In nucleotides, the CDR3 is TGTGCCAGCAGGTACCGGGACAGGGGCCTCTGGTATGGCTACACCTTC.

This clone was picked up a small number of times. The rearrangement uses TRBV7-9 and TRBJ2-7; TRBD2 aligns across 7 bases. From germline, CDR1 is SEHNR and CDR2 FQNEAQ (reference sequence). Trimming cost V 5 bases and J 6 bases; bases outside gene matches: 10. This CDR3 is 14 amino acids long. Here the CDR3 DNA reads TGTGCCAGCAGCCCGACTAGCTCGAGGGGCGAGCAGTACTTC. It is translated as CASSPTSSRGEQYF. The full variable domain, in which reference TRBV7-9 and TRBJ2-7 provide the parts outside the CDR3, is DTGVSQNPRHKITKRGQNVTFRCDPISEHNRLYWYRQTLGQGPEFLTYFQNEAQLEKSRLLSDRFSAERPKGSFSTLEIQRTEQGDSAMYLCASSPTSSRGEQYFGPGTRLTVT.

The chain combines TRBV11-2 with TRBJ1-6, with TRBD1 matching 7 bases. The CDR3 loop spans 17 amino acids. From germline, CDR1 is SGHAT and CDR2 FQNNGV. J gave up 14 bases and V 0 bases, and 16 bases lay outside the gene matches. The CDR3 DNA is TGTGCCAGCAGCTTAGAACCCAGGGACAGCGCTTTAGGGGCCCTCCACTTT. It codes for CASSLEPRDSALGALHF.